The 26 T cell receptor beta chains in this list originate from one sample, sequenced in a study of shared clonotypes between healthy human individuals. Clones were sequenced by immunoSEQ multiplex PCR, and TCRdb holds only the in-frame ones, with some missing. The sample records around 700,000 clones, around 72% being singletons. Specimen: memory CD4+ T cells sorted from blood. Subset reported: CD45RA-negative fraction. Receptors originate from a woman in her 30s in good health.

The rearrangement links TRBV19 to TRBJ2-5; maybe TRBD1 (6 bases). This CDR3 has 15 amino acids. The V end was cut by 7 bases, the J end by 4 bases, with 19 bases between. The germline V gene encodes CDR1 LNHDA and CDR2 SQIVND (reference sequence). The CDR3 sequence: CASNRRPGARETQYF. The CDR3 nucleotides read TGTGCCAGTAACCGCCGTCCAGGGGCGCGAGAGACCCAGTACTTC.

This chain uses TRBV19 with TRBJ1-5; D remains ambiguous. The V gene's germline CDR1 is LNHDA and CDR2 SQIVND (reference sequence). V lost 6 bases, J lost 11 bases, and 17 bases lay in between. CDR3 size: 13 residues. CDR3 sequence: CASSIGLLGSQHF. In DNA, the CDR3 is TGTGCCAGTAGCATCGGCCTCCTAGGGTCCCAGCATTTT. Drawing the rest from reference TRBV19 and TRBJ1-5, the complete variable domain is DGGITQSPKYLFRKEGQNVTLSCEQNLNHDAMYWYRQDPGQGLRLIYYSQIVNDFQKGDIAEGYSVSREKKESFPLTVTSAQKNPTAFYLCASSIGLLGSQHFGDGTRLSIL.

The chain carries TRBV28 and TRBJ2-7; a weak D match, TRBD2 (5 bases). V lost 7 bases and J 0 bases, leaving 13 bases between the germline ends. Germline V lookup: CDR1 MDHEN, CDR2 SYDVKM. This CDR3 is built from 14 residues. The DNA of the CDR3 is TGTGCCAGCAATTTCCGGGAACCCTCCTACGAGCAGTACTTC. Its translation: CASNFREPSYEQYF.

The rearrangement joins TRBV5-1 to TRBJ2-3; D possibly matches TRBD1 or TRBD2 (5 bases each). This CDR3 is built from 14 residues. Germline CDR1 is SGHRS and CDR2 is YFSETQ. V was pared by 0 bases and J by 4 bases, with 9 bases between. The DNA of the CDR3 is TGCGCCAGCAGCTTGGGAGGGGTTGCAGATACGCAGTATTTT. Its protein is CASSLGGVADTQYF.

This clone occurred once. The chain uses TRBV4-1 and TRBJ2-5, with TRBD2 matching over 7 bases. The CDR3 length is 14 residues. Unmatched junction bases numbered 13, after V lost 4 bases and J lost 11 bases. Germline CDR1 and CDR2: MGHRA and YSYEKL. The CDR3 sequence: CASSPTRGLREQYF. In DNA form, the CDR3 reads TGCGCCAGCAGCCCAACTAGGGGTTTGCGGGAGCAGTACTTC.

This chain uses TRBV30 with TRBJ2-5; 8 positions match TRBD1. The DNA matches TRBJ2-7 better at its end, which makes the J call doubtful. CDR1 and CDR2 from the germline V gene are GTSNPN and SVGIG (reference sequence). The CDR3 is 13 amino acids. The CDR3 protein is CAWGGTGIYEQYF. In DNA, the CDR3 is TGTGCCTGGGGTGGGACAGGAATCTACGAGCAGTACTTC.

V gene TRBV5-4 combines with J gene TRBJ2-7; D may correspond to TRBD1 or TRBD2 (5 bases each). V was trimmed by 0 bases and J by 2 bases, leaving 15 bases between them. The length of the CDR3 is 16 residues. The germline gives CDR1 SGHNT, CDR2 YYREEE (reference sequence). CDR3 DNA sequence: TGTGCCAGCAGCTTGGGGCCCGGGGCAGCTACCTACGAGCAGTACTTC. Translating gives CASSLGPGAATYEQYF.

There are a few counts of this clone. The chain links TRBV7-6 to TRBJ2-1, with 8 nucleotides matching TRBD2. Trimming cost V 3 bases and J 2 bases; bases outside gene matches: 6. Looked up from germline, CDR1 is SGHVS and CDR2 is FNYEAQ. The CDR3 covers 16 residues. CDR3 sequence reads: CASSLGTSGAYNEQFF. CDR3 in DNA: TGTGCCAGCAGCTTGGGTACTAGCGGAGCCTACAATGAGCAGTTCTTC. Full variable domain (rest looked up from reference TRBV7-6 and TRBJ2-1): GAGVSQSPRYKVTKRGQDVALRCDPISGHVSLYWYRQALGQGPEFLTYFNYEAQQDKSGLPNDRFSAERPEGSISTLTIQRTEQRDSAMYRCASSLGTSGAYNEQFFGPGTRLTVL.

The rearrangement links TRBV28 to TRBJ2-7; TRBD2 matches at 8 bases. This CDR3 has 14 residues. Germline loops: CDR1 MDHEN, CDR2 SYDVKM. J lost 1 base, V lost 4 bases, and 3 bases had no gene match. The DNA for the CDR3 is TGTGCCAGCAGTTCGGGGGGGGATTCCTACGAGCAGTACTTC. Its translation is CASSSGGDSYEQYF.

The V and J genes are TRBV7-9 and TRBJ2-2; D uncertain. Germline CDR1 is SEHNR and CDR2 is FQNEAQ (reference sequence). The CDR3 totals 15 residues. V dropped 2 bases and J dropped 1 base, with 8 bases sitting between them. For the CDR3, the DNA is TGTGCCAGCAGCTTATTTGCAGAGAACACCGGGGAGCTGTTTTTT. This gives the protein CASSLFAENTGELFF.

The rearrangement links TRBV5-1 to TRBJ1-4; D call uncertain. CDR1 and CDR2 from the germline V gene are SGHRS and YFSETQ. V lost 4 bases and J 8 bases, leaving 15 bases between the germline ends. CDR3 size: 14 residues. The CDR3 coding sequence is TGCGCCAGCAGCGCGGGCCGGGAAGGGGAAAAACTGTTTTTT. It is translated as CASSAGREGEKLFF.

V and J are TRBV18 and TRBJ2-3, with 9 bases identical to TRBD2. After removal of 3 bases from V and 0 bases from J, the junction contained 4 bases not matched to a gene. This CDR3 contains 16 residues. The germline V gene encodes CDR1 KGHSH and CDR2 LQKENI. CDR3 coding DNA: TGTGCCAGCTCACCGCTTACTAGCGGGAGCACAGATACGCAGTATTTT. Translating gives CASSPLTSGSTDTQYF.

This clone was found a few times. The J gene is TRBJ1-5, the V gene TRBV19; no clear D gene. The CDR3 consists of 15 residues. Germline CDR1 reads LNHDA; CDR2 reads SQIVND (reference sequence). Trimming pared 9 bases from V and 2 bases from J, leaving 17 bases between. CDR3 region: CASQTVRVGNQPQHF. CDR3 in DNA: TGTGCCAGCCAAACCGTCCGGGTTGGCAATCAGCCCCAGCATTTT.

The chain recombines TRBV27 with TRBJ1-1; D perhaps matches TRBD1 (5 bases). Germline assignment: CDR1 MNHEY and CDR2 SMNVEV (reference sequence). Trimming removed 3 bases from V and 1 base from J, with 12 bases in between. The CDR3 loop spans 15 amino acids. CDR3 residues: CASSLGGPRNTEAFF. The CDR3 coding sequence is TGTGCCAGCAGTTTGGGGGGACCGCGGAACACTGAAGCTTTCTTT.

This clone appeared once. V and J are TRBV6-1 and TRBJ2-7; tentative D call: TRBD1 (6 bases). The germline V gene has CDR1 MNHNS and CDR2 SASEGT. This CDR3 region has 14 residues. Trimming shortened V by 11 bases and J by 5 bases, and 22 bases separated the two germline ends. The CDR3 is CALKGVPGSDEQYF. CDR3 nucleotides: TGTGCCCTAAAGGGGGTTCCGGGGAGTGACGAGCAGTACTTC.

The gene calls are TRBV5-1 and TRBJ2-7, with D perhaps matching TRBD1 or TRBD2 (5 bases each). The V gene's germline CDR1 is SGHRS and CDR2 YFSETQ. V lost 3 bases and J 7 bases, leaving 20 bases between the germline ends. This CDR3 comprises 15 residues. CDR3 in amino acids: CASSSVGQGPGEQYF. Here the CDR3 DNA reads TGCGCCAGCAGCTCGGTCGGCCAGGGACCGGGAGAGCAGTACTTC.

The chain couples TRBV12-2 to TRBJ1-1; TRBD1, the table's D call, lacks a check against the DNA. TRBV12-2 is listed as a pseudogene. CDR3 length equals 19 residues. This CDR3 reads CASRLAEGQAGRENTEAFF. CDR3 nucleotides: TGTGCAAGTCGCTTAGCTGAGGGACAGGCTGGACGGGAGAACACTGAAGCTTTCTTT.

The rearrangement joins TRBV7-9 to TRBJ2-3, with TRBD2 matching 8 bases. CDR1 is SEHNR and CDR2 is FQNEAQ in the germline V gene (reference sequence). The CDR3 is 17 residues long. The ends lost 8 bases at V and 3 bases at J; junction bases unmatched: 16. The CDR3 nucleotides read TGTGCCAGCTCCCAAGCAGCGGGAGACCATAGGACAGATACGCAGTATTTT. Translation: CASSQAAGDHRTDTQYF.

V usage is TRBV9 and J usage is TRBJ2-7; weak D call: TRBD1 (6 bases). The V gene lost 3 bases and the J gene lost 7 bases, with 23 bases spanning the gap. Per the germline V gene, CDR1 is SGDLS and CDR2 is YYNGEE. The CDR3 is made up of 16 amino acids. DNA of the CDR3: TGTGCCAGCAGCGCAAGGGGGACCGGCAAGATCGGGGAGCAGTACTTC. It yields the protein CASSARGTGKIGEQYF.

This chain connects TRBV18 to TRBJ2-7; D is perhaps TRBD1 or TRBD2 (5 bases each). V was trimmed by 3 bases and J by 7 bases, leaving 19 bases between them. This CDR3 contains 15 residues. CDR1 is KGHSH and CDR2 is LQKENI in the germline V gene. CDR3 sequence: CASSPVSGQREEQYF. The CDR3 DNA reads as TGTGCCAGCTCACCTGTAAGTGGACAACGGGAAGAGCAGTACTTC.

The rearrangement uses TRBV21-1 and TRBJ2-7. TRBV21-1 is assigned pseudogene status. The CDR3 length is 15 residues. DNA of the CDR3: TGTGCCAGCAGCACCCGTACTGACCACCCTTCCGAGCAGTACTTC. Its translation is CASSTRTDHPSEQYF.

CDR3 nucleotide sequence: TGCGCCAGCAGCTACGGGACTAGCGGGAGCGCTTCCGATACGCAGTATTTT. This encodes CASSYGTSGSASDTQYF. The V and J genes are TRBV5-1 and TRBJ2-3; TRBD2 matches 14 bases. The J segment lost 6 bases and the V segment lost 3 bases, leaving 9 bases of the junction unmatched. The CDR3 contains 17 residues. Per germline, CDR1 SGHRS and CDR2 YFSETQ.

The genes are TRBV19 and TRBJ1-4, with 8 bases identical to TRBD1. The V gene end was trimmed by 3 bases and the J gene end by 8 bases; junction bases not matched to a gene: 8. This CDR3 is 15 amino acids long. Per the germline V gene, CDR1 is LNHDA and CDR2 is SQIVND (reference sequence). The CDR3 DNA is TGTGCCAGTAGTATGGGGACAGGAGCTTACGAAAAACTGTTTTTT. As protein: CASSMGTGAYEKLFF. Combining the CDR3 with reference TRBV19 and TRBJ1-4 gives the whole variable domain DGGITQSPKYLFRKEGQNVTLSCEQNLNHDAMYWYRQDPGQGLRLIYYSQIVNDFQKGDIAEGYSVSREKKESFPLTVTSAQKNPTAFYLCASSMGTGAYEKLFFGSGTQLSVL.

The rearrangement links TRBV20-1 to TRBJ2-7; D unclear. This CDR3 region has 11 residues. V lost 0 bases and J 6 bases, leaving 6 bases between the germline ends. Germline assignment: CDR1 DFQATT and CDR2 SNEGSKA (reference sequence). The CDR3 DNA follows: TGCAGTGCTAGAGATCATGGCGAGCAGTACTTC. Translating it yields CSARDHGEQYF.

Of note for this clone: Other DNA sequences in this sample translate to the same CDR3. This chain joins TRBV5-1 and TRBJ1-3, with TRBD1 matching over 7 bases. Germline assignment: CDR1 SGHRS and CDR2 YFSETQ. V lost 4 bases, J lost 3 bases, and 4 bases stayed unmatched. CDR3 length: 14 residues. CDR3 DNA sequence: TGCGCCAGCAGCCTAGGGACAGATGGAAACACCATATATTTT. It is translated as CASSLGTDGNTIYF.

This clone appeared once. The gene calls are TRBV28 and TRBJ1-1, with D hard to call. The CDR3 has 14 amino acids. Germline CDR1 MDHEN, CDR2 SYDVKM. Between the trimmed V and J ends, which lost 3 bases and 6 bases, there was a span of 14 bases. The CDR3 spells CASSFRRVSSEAFF. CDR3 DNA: TGTGCCAGCAGTTTCCGACGGGTGTCGTCTGAAGCTTTCTTT.